The sequence of this T cell receptor beta chain was determined in a study of T cell responses to AZD1222 COVID-19 vaccine. Findings and limits, study-wide: Clonal diversity was possibly underestimated; the donors were predominantly white British and more often female. Of the AZD1222 recipients, only five to seven were seropositive at baseline. In all cases, repertoires were sampled only after the peak T cell response. Among vaccine-associated CD4 TCRs, coverage spanned spike, with dominance at 160-218 and 743-854.

Here immunoSEQ multiplex PCR was the method, and the copy in TCRdb shows in-frame clones only, minus some. The data hold 140,000 to 150,000 clones, with around 93% observed a single time. On this clone itself: The antigen is unknown.

V was cut by 3 bases and J by 7 bases, with 13 bases left in between. The CDR3 totals 14 residues. CDR1 is MGHDK, CDR2 SYGVNS, per germline. This receptor was taken from an adult in good health. This specimen was peripheral blood, taken on day 0 of AZD1222 vaccination. The chain couples TRBV25-1 to TRBJ2-1; D possibly corresponds to TRBD2 (6 bases). The CDR3 spells CASSDFRAGNEQFF. The DNA for the CDR3 is TGTGCCAGCAGTGACTTCCGGGCGGGGAATGAGCAGTTCTTC.